This is a list of T cell receptor beta chains from one sample in a study of cytomegalovirus exposure and HLA in healthy donors. Produced via immunoSEQ multiplex PCR; TCRdb's table is partial and in-frame only. The sample lists about 130,000 clones, approximately 80% occurring once. What was sequenced was PBMCs. The receptors stem from a man aged 25 to 40 in good health and CMV-seropositive. CDR3s include the opening cysteine and the closing phenylalanine or tryptophan. The D gene is left open where the match is weak. The listing skips clone size in some rows; elsewhere it reads once, few, many or a size class.

TRBJ1-5 | TRBD1 | TRBV7-9 | few | CASSPGTGKSNQPQHF | TGTGCCAGCAGCCCCGGGACAGGCAAGAGCAATCAGCCCCAGCATTTT
TRBJ2-2 | . | TRBV29-1 | few | CSVTPGSLNTGELFF | TGCAGCGTTACTCCTGGTTCTTTGAACACCGGGGAGCTGTTTTTT
TRBJ2-5 | TRBD1 | TRBV4-3 | few | CASSQGAQETQYF | TGCGCCAGCAGTCAGGGGGCGCAAGAGACCCAGTACTTC
TRBJ1-1 | TRBD1 | TRBV11-2 | . | CASSLAGGTEAFF | TGTGCCAGCAGCTTAGCAGGGGGCACTGAAGCTTTCTTT
TRBJ2-1 | . | TRBV2 | . | CASSEGPVRGNEQFF | TGTGCCAGCAGTGAAGGTCCGGTCAGGGGCAATGAGCAGTTCTTC
TRBJ1-4 | TRBD1 | TRBV14 | . | CASSRRDRADEKLFF | TGTGCCAGCAGTCGCCGAGACAGGGCGGATGAAAAACTGTTTTTT
TRBJ1-1 | . | TRBV11-2 | . | CASSWVGGTEAFF | TGTGCCAGCAGCTGGGTCGGGGGGACTGAAGCTTTCTTT
TRBJ2-5 | TRBD1 | TRBV7-9 | . | CASSPRGLGETQYF | TGTGCCAGCAGTCCCAGGGGGCTGGGGGAGACCCAGTACTTC
TRBJ2-3 | TRBD1 | TRBV5-4 | . | CASSLRTGVDTQYF | TGTGCCAGCAGCTTACGGACAGGGGTAGATACGCAGTATTTT
TRBJ2-5 | . | TRBV5-6 | . | CASSLGQGQETQYF | TGTGCCAGCAGCTTGGGGCAGGGGCAAGAGACCCAGTACTTC
TRBJ2-1 | . | TRBV27 | . | CASSLETGLRDEQFF | TGTGCCAGCAGTTTAGAAACGGGACTCAGGGATGAGCAGTTCTTC
TRBJ2-7 | . | TRBV13 | once | CASSLVVSAEQYF | TGTGCCAGCAGCTTAGTGGTCAGCGCGGAGCAGTACTTC
TRBJ2-3 | TRBD1 | TRBV25-1 | . | CASSWTGSTDTQYF | TGTGCCAGCAGTTGGACAGGGAGCACAGATACGCAGTATTTT
TRBJ2-3 | TRBD2 | TRBV7-2 | . | CASSLRLAGTTDTQYF | TGTGCCAGCAGCTTAAGACTAGCGGGGACCACAGATACGCAGTATTTT
TRBJ2-1 | TRBD2 | TRBV4-3 | once | CASSQLQSGSSYNEQFF | TGCGCCAGCAGCCAACTACAAAGCGGGAGCTCCTACAATGAGCAGTTCTTC
TRBJ1-2 | . | TRBV19 | . | CASSTQGNYGYTF | TGTGCCAGTAGTACTCAGGGGAACTATGGCTACACCTTC
TRBJ2-2 | . | TRBV7-3 | . | CASSQFMPAGDTGELFF | TGTGCCAGCAGCCAATTTATGCCAGCGGGCGACACCGGGGAGCTGTTTTTT
TRBJ2-7 | TRBD1 | TRBV15 | . | CATSRGDSSYEQYF | TGTGCCACCAGCAGAGGGGACAGCTCCTACGAGCAGTACTTC
TRBJ2-6 | TRBD2 | TRBV6-4 | . | CASSVKAGGSGANVLTF | TGTGCCAGCAGTGTTAAAGCCGGGGGGTCTGGGGCCAACGTCCTGACTTTC
TRBJ2-3 | TRBD1 | TRBV7-3 | once | CASSSGQGADTQYF | TGTGCCAGCAGCTCGGGACAGGGGGCGGATACGCAGTATTTT
TRBJ2-1 | TRBD2 | TRBV5-1 | . | CASSLVGRVDYNEQFF | TGCGCCAGCAGCTTGGTCGGGAGGGTAGACTACAATGAGCAGTTCTTC
TRBJ2-7 | . | TRBV9 | . | CASSVDSGANFEQYF | TGTGCCAGCAGCGTAGATTCCGGAGCCAACTTTGAGCAGTACTTC
TRBJ2-5 | TRBD1 | TRBV28 | . | CASSPDRARQETQYF | TGTGCCAGCAGCCCTGACAGGGCCCGCCAAGAGACCCAGTACTTC
TRBJ1-5 | TRBD1 | TRBV18 | few | CASSQGQNNNQPQHF | TGTGCCAGCTCACAGGGACAGAATAATAATCAGCCCCAGCATTTT
TRBJ2-1 | TRBD2 | TRBV2 | once | CASSELAGGISSYNEQFF | TGTGCCAGCAGTGAACTAGCGGGAGGGATTAGCTCCTACAATGAGCAGTTCTTC
TRBJ1-5 | . | TRBV27 | . | CASSLGGGNQPQHF | TGTGCCAGCAGTTTAGGCGGAGGCAATCAGCCCCAGCATTTT
TRBJ2-7 | . | TRBV27 | . | CASSYQGSYEQYF | TGTGCCAGCAGTTATCAGGGGTCCTACGAGCAGTACTTC
TRBJ2-1 | . | TRBV4-2 | . | CASSQARGNEQFF | TGTGCCAGCAGCCAAGCTCGAGGGAATGAGCAGTTCTTC
TRBJ1-1 | . | TRBV7-8 | . | CASSFDSGVGTEAFF | TGTGCCAGCAGTTTTGACTCGGGAGTTGGCACTGAAGCTTTCTTT
TRBJ2-1 | TRBD2 | TRBV6-5 | once | CASITPGLAGFIF | TGTGCCAGCATTACCCCGGGACTAGCGGGATTTATCTTC
TRBJ2-7 | . | TRBV7-6 | . | CASSFWERSEQYF | TGTGCCAGCAGCTTTTGGGAGCGCTCGGAGCAGTACTTC
TRBJ2-7 | . | TRBV7-6 | . | CASSLVQGNSYEQYF | TGTGCCAGCAGCTTAGTACAGGGTAACTCCTACGAGCAGTACTTC
TRBJ1-2 | . | TRBV19 | few | CASSMRVGYGYTF | TGTGCCAGTAGTATGAGGGTTGGCTATGGCTACACCTTC
TRBJ2-3 | . | TRBV11-3 | . | CASSLEAPGQTNTDTQYF | TGTGCCAGCAGCTTAGAAGCCCCAGGACAGACTAACACAGATACGCAGTATTTT
TRBJ2-1 | TRBD1 | TRBV27 | . | CATTTGGIGNEQFF | TGTGCCACCACGACAGGGGGCATAGGCAATGAGCAGTTCTTC
TRBJ1-2 | TRBD1 | TRBV28 | . | CASRPLGQGDYGYTF | TGTGCCAGCCGCCCCCTGGGACAGGGGGACTATGGCTACACCTTC
TRBJ1-1 | . | TRBV29-1 | . | CSVVRDTEAFF | TGCAGCGTCGTCCGGGACACTGAAGCTTTCTTT
TRBJ2-6 | TRBD2 | TRBV30 | few | CAWSSGGISGANVLTF | TGTGCCTGGTCTAGCGGCGGGATCTCTGGGGCCAACGTCCTGACTTTC
TRBJ1-4 | TRBD1 | TRBV11-2 | . | CASSFTGGVEKLFF | TGTGCCAGCAGCTTTACAGGGGGCGTGGAAAAACTGTTTTTT
TRBJ1-2 | . | TRBV7-9 | once | CASSVGSVGGDGYTF | TGTGCCAGCAGCGTCGGCTCGGTCGGGGGGGATGGCTACACCTTC
TRBJ1-5 | . | TRBV4-1 | . | CASSQEPGDFSNQPQHF | TGCGCCAGCAGCCAAGAACCTGGGGACTTTAGCAATCAGCCCCAGCATTTT